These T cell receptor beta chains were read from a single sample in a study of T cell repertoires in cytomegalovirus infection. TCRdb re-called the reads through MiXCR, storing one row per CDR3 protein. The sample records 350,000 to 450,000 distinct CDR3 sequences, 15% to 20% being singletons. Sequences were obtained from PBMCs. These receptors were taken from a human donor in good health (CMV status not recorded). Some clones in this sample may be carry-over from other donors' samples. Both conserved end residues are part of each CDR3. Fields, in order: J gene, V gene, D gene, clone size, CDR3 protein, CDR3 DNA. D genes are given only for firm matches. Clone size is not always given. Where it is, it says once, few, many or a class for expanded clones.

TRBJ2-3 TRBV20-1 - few CSVWHQNTDTQYF TGCAGTGTTTGGCACCAAAACACAGATACGCAGTATTTT
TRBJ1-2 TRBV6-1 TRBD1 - CASRVQGMYYGYTF TGTGCCAGTAGGGTACAGGGGATGTACTATGGCTACACCTTC
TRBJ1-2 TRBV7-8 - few CASSLTGGGHYGYTF TGTGCCAGCAGCTTGACTGGGGGGGGGCACTATGGCTACACCTTC
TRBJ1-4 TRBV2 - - CASSGPGANEKLFF TGTGCCAGCAGTGGGCCGGGGGCTAATGAAAAACTGTTTTTT
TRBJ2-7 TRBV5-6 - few CASSLEVGDEQYF TGTGCCAGCAGCTTGGAGGTTGGGGACGAGCAGTACTTC
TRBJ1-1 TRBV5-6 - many CASSPQALMNTEAFF TGTGCCAGCAGCCCTCAGGCCCTGATGAACACTGAAGCTTTCTTT
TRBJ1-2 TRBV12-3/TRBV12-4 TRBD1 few CASSPWTGVDYGYTF TGTGCCAGCAGTCCGTGGACAGGGGTGGACTATGGCTACACCTTC
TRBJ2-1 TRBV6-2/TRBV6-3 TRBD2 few CASSLSGSRNEQFF TGTGCCAGCAGTCTTAGCGGGAGTAGGAATGAGCAGTTCTTC
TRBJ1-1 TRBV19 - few CASSTLKGDPNTEAFF TGTGCCAGTAGTACCTTAAAGGGGGACCCGAACACTGAAGCTTTCTTT
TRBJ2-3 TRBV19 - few CASSGAGLPTDTQYF TGTGCCAGTAGTGGGGCGGGACTCCCCACAGATACGCAGTATTTT
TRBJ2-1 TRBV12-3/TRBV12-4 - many CASSPRGIYNEQFF TGTGCCAGCAGTCCACGGGGGATATACAATGAGCAGTTCTTC
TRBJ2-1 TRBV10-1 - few CASKNPGPRFDEQFF TGCGCCAGCAAGAACCCCGGACCGAGGTTCGATGAGCAGTTCTTC
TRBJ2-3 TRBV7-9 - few CASSSRAYRADTQYF TGTGCCAGCAGCTCCCGGGCCTACAGGGCAGATACGCAGTATTTT
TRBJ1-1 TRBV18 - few CASSPPGGARLAFF TGTGCCAGCTCACCACCCGGGGGCGCGAGGTTGGCTTTCTTT
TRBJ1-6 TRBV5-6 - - CASSLPGDRAPLHF TGTGCCAGCAGCTTGCCGGGGGATCGGGCACCCCTCCACTTT
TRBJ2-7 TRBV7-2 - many CASSQSGEQYF TGTGCCAGCAGCCAAAGCGGCGAGCAGTACTTC
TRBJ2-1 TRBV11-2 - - CASSFGRSRYNEQFF TGTGCCAGCAGCTTTGGAAGGAGCAGATACAATGAGCAGTTCTTC